A selection of T cell receptor beta chains follows, all from one sample in a study of technical replicates of blood from a few donors. Method: immunoSEQ multiplex PCR; TCRdb's copy keeps in-frame clones and lacks some. Seen here are more than 90,000 clones, about 95% observed once, and the top ten hold 0.25% to 0.3%. The specimen sequenced was T cells isolated from PBMCs. These receptors were taken from a human donor in good health. Each CDR3 is given without its conserved first and last residue.

CDR3 protein: ASSVGQGADGYT
J gene: TRBJ1-2
V gene: TRBV5-1

CDR3 protein: ASSVAREYNEQF
J gene: TRBJ2-1
V gene: TRBV9

CDR3 protein: ATSRATDQPQH
J gene: TRBJ1-5
V gene: TRBV15

CDR3 protein: ASRGTGTPTYEQY
J gene: TRBJ2-7
V gene: TRBV10-2

CDR3 protein: ASSQGGQPDTQY
J gene: TRBJ2-3
V gene: TRBV4-1

CDR3 protein: ASSLSGPSEQY
J gene: TRBJ2-7
V gene: TRBV19

CDR3 protein: ASSLVTGDRGSLRGPLH
J gene: TRBJ1-6
V gene: TRBV7-9

CDR3 protein: AISESLGQVYEQY
J gene: TRBJ2-7
V gene: TRBV10-3

CDR3 protein: ATLTGGTDTQY
J gene: TRBJ2-3
V gene: TRBV6-1

CDR3 protein: ASRATTVAKNIQY
J gene: TRBJ2-4
V gene: TRBV28

CDR3 protein: ASRERLSYNEQF
J gene: TRBJ2-1
V gene: TRBV6-1

CDR3 protein: ASSLSPGVGYT
J gene: TRBJ1-2
V gene: TRBV11-2

CDR3 protein: ASSIASGYYGYT
J gene: TRBJ1-2
V gene: TRBV19

CDR3 protein: ASSLTRTVTDTQY
J gene: TRBJ2-3
V gene: TRBV7-8

CDR3 protein: SVSFTDTQY
J gene: TRBJ2-3
V gene: TRBV29-1

CDR3 protein: ASSLRGGSFPWNTQY
J gene: TRBJ2-3
V gene: TRBV7-9

CDR3 protein: ASRYTGGPSYEQY
J gene: TRBJ2-7
V gene: TRBV13

CDR3 protein: ASSQPQGLNTEAF
J gene: TRBJ1-1
V gene: TRBV4-1

CDR3 protein: ASTNVRERGNYGYT
J gene: TRBJ1-2
V gene: TRBV11-2

CDR3 protein: ASSLISRDEQF
J gene: TRBJ2-1
V gene: TRBV13

CDR3 protein: ASSPPRSETQY
J gene: TRBJ2-5
V gene: TRBV5-1

CDR3 protein: ASSYHFRSNQPQH
J gene: TRBJ1-5
V gene: TRBV6-6

CDR3 protein: ASSRQGYGNTEAF
J gene: TRBJ1-1
V gene: TRBV4-2

CDR3 protein: SARVPGGDF
J gene: TRBJ1-1
V gene: TRBV20-1

CDR3 protein: ASSLGTSGGTDTQY
J gene: TRBJ2-3
V gene: TRBV5-1

CDR3 protein: ASSPQGADNSPLH
J gene: TRBJ1-6
V gene: TRBV18

CDR3 protein: ASSHGAMNTEAF
J gene: TRBJ1-1
V gene: TRBV7-9

CDR3 protein: ASSARTSVTGELF
J gene: TRBJ2-2
V gene: TRBV7-3

CDR3 protein: ASSIAGSSTDTQY
J gene: TRBJ2-3
V gene: TRBV6-4

CDR3 protein: ASRYSRGFYNSPLH
J gene: TRBJ1-6
V gene: TRBV5-6

CDR3 protein: ASSSYSGGPQLNTGELF
J gene: TRBJ2-2
V gene: TRBV11-2

CDR3 protein: ASSLGPGQETQY
J gene: TRBJ2-5
V gene: TRBV11-2